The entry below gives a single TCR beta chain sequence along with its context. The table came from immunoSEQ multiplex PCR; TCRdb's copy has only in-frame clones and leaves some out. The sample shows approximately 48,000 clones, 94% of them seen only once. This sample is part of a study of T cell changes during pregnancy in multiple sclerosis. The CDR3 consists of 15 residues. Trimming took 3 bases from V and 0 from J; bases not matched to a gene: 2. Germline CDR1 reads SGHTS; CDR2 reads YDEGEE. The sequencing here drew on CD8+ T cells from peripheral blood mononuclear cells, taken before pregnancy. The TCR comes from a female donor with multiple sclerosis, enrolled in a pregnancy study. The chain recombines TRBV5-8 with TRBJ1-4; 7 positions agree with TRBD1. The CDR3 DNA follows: TGTGCCAGCAGCTGGGGGACAGCAACTAATGAAAAACTGTTTTTT. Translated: CASSWGTATNEKLFF.